This paragraph covers one T cell receptor beta chain sequence. The data stem from a study of blood T cell repertoires in COVID-19. Study in general: COVID-19 samples, acute and convalescent, were from the United States, Italy and Spain.

Trimming took 1 base from V and 17 from J, leaving 3 bases between them. The CDR3 contains 9 residues. The V gene's germline CDR1 is SGHTA and CDR2 FQGNSA. Under the authors' procedure: Nucleated cell number was recorded as an estimate derived from reference gene primer amplification. Produced via immunoSEQ multiplex PCR; TCRdb's table is partial and in-frame only. V and J calls and clone size are those listed in that table; D and trimming were worked out from the DNA. Here the sample spans some 220,000 clones, approximately 80% being singletons. The material sequenced was peripheral blood. The chain is built from TRBV7-2 and TRBJ1-6; D is uncertain. The sequence was obtained from a man aged 50 or older with active or convalescent COVID-19. CDR3 coding DNA: TGTGCCAGCAGCTTAGTCGTCCACTTT. It codes for CASSLVVHF.